The 23 T cell receptor beta chains given below trace back to one sample, sequenced in a study of shared clonotypes between healthy human individuals. Clones were sequenced by immunoSEQ multiplex PCR, and TCRdb holds only the in-frame ones, with some missing. The sample contains some 1,100,000 clones, around 78% of which appear only once. The sample was memory CD4+ T cells from PBMCs. Subset reported: CD45RA-negative fraction. These receptor sequences come from a young man in good health. Some clones in this sample may be carry-over from other donors' samples.

The sample holds a few counts of this clone. The rearrangement links TRBV6-5 to TRBJ2-3; D possibly corresponds to TRBD2 (5 bases). The germline V gene has CDR1 MNHEY and CDR2 SVGAGI. V lost 0 bases, J lost 11 bases, and 12 bases lay in between. This CDR3 is built from 13 residues. CDR3 bases: TGTGCCAGCAGTTACTCGACCGGGGTTTGGCAGTATTTT. Translated, it gives CASSYSTGVWQYF.

The chain has TRBV4-1 and TRBJ1-5; 9 positions agree with TRBD1. Trimming cost V 4 bases and J 3 bases; bases outside gene matches: 4. Germline V gives CDR1 MGHRA, CDR2 YSYEKL. The CDR3 is made up of 15 amino acids. In nucleotides, the CDR3 is TGCGCCAGCAGCCGGACAGGGGACCTCAATCAGCCCCAGCATTTT. This sequence encodes CASSRTGDLNQPQHF.

V usage is TRBV5-8 and J usage is TRBJ2-3; 10 bases are a match to TRBD2. V shed 2 bases, J shed 5 bases, and the junction held 11 bases outside the gene matches. CDR3 size: 17 residues. Germline CDR1 reads SGHTS; CDR2 reads YDEGEE. The CDR3 DNA sequence: TGTGCCAGCAGCTTACACCCCAGCGGGAGGGCCATAGATACGCAGTATTTT. Encoded protein: CASSLHPSGRAIDTQYF.

This clone was observed many times. The chain's CDR3 is CASSEVAGGTGELFF. As DNA, the CDR3 is TGTGCCAGCAGTGAAGTAGCGGGAGGGACCGGGGAGCTGTTTTTT. V usage is TRBV2 and J usage is TRBJ2-2; 11 nucleotides match TRBD2. This CDR3 region has 15 residues. CDR1 SNHLY and CDR2 FYNNEI come from the germline V gene. Trimming took 1 base from V and 5 from J; bases not matched to a gene: 0.

This sequence joins TRBV7-2 and TRBJ2-5; TRBD2 matches at 9 bases. Germline loops: CDR1 SGHTA, CDR2 FQGNSA. The CDR3 consists of 15 residues. J was trimmed by 5 bases and V by 7 bases; bases with no gene match: 11. CDR3 in amino acids: CASTSPTSGRETQYF. CDR3 in DNA: TGTGCCAGCACTTCCCCGACTAGCGGACGGGAGACCCAGTACTTC.

The J gene is TRBJ2-7, the V gene TRBV7-9, with 11 bases that match TRBD2. Germline CDR1 is SEHNR and CDR2 is FQNEAQ (reference sequence). The CDR3 is 16 residues long. Germline trimming cut 4 bases from V and 2 bases from J; bases unmatched to any gene: 7. The CDR3 DNA sequence: TGTGCCAGCAGCTCCGTGACTAGCGGGAACCCCTACGAGCAGTACTTC. Translating gives CASSSVTSGNPYEQYF.

The rearrangement links TRBV5-6 to TRBJ1-5, with a possible D match to TRBD1 (6 bases). Germline V gene data show CDR1 as SGHDT and CDR2 as YYEEEE. Trimming left V 4 bases short and J 4 bases short, with 9 bases between. This CDR3 is 13 amino acids long. As DNA, the CDR3 is TGTGCCAGCAGCCGGGACAAAAATCAGCCCCAGCATTTT. As protein: CASSRDKNQPQHF.

This sequence joins TRBV4-3 and TRBJ2-2, with D hard to call. This CDR3 region has 15 residues. The germline V gene encodes CDR1 LGHNA and CDR2 YSLEER. The V end lost 4 bases, the J end lost 6 bases, and 15 bases lay between the germline ends. Written as DNA, the CDR3 is TGCGCCAGCAGCCGTTTCACATGGGGTTCCGGGGAGCTGTTTTTT. Translation: CASSRFTWGSGELFF.

This rearrangement joins TRBV7-8 to TRBJ2-3; the D is unclear. Germline values: CDR1 SGHVS, CDR2 FQNEAQ. The CDR3 contains 13 residues. Trimming cost V 5 bases and J 0 bases, with 6 bases left between them. As DNA, the CDR3 is TGTGCCAGCAGCCCCCAGAGCACAGATACGCAGTATTTT. It yields the protein CASSPQSTDTQYF. Combining the CDR3 with reference TRBV7-8 and TRBJ2-3 gives the whole variable domain GAGVSQSPRYKVAKRGQDVALRCDPISGHVSLFWYQQALGQGPEFLTYFQNEAQLDKSGLPSDRFFAERPEGSVSTLKIQRTQQEDSAVYLCASSPQSTDTQYFGPGTRLTVL.

The V call is TRBV30, the J call TRBJ2-1, with D uncertain. CDR1 is GTSNPN and CDR2 is SVGIG in the germline V gene (reference sequence). CDR3 length equals 14 residues. V was clipped by 7 bases and J by 0 bases, with 13 bases between them. The CDR3 loop is CASVTGRSYNEQFF. In nucleotides, the CDR3 is TGTGCCTCGGTGACGGGCCGCTCCTACAATGAGCAGTTCTTC.

The chain links TRBV19 to TRBJ2-6; D assignment may be TRBD1 or TRBD2 (5 bases each). Looked up from germline, CDR1 is LNHDA and CDR2 is SQIVND (reference sequence). V lost 6 bases to trimming and J lost 0 bases, with 9 bases between them. The CDR3 spans 15 residues. In nucleotides, the CDR3 is TGTGCCAGTAGACTCGGGGCCTCTGGGGCCAACGTCCTGACTTTC. This sequence encodes CASRLGASGANVLTF.

This clone was picked up many times. Distinct nucleotide sequences in the sample also encode this CDR3. The chain combines TRBV20-1 with TRBJ2-5; the D is unclear. V was trimmed by 3 bases and J by 5 bases, leaving 4 bases between them. Germline CDR1 reads DFQATT; CDR2 reads SNEGSKA (reference sequence). The CDR3 length is 10 residues. Here the CDR3 DNA reads TGCAGTGCTAGTATTGAGACCCAGTACTTC. Encoded protein: CSASIETQYF.

This clone was detected only a few times. The chain employs TRBV18 and TRBJ2-7; D gene unclear. Germline values: CDR1 KGHSH, CDR2 LQKENI. Trimming removed 3 bases from V and 3 bases from J, with 12 bases in between. The CDR3 length is 14 residues. The CDR3 nucleotides read TGTGCCAGCTCACCGGTGTGGGAAGGCTACGAGCAGTACTTC. It translates to CASSPVWEGYEQYF.

A word on this clone: This sample includes further DNA sequences coding for the same CDR3. This chain links TRBV19 with TRBJ2-7, with TRBD1 as a possible D gene (5 bases). The CDR3 has 14 residues. The germline CDR1 and CDR2 sequences are LNHDA and SQIVND (reference sequence). V was clipped by 5 bases and J by 1 base, with 12 bases between them. The CDR3, as DNA: TGTGCCAGTAGTTTTGACAGATCATCCTACGAGCAGTACTTC. It encodes CASSFDRSSYEQYF.

The chain couples TRBV27 to TRBJ2-7; D possibly corresponds to TRBD1 (8 bases). Trimming removed 5 bases from V and 3 bases from J, with 23 bases in between. From germline, CDR1 is MNHEY and CDR2 SMNVEV (reference sequence). The CDR3 runs 17 residues. The CDR3 here is CASSLGDRWGGGYEQYF. In nucleotides, the CDR3 is TGTGCCAGCAGTCTCGGGGACAGGTGGGGGGGTGGCTACGAGCAGTACTTC.

The V call is TRBV2, the J call TRBJ1-1; D gene ambiguous. V was cut by 1 base and J by 4 bases, with 13 bases left in between. CDR3 size: 15 residues. CDR1 and CDR2 (germline): SNHLY, FYNNEI. The CDR3 DNA reads as TGTGCCAGCAGTGAAGAGACGGCACGGATCACTGAAGCTTTCTTT. Protein product: CASSEETARITEAFF.

The chain combines TRBV2 with TRBJ2-6; TRBD2 is a possible D gene (5 bases). Trimming took 0 bases from V and 3 from J, leaving 9 bases between them. The CDR3 consists of 16 residues. Germline V gene sequence: CDR1 SNHLY, CDR2 FYNNEI. The CDR3 spells CASSEARGFGANVLTF. The CDR3 bases are TGTGCCAGCAGTGAAGCCCGGGGTTTTGGGGCCAACGTCCTGACTTTC.

The chain has TRBV6-5 and TRBJ2-7; D is unclear. The germline V and J ends were trimmed by 2 bases and 5 bases, with 16 bases remaining between them. The germline CDR1 and CDR2 sequences are MNHEY and SVGAGI. This CDR3 is built from 15 residues. The CDR3 region is CASSYGPSLKNEQYF. Here the CDR3 DNA reads TGTGCCAGCAGTTACGGTCCCAGTCTAAAGAACGAGCAGTACTTC.

This clone was counted at least ten times. The chain uses TRBV28 and TRBJ1-3, with D perhaps TRBD1 (6 bases). V was pared by 6 bases and J by 7 bases, with 22 bases between. Germline CDR1 MDHEN, CDR2 SYDVKM. The CDR3 is 16 amino acids. The CDR3 nucleotides are TGTGCCAGCAGCCCCCCTCGCCCGGGGGGCAGGAACACCATATATTTT. It yields the protein CASSPPRPGGRNTIYF.

This clone was picked up a small number of times. The chain employs TRBV28 and TRBJ1-2; possibly TRBD1 for D (6 bases). Germline V gene sequence: CDR1 MDHEN, CDR2 SYDVKM. Trimming left V 10 bases short and J 6 bases short, with 18 bases between. The CDR3 loop spans 13 amino acids. The CDR3 region is CATLGLRGNGYTF. As DNA, the CDR3 is TGTGCCACATTGGGGTTAAGGGGGAATGGCTACACCTTC.

The rearrangement joins TRBV19 to TRBJ2-1; 13 nucleotides agree with TRBD2. This CDR3 has 17 amino acids. In germline, CDR1 is LNHDA, CDR2 SQIVND (reference sequence). V lost 5 bases, J lost 6 bases, and 10 bases stayed unmatched. As DNA, the CDR3 is TGTGCCAGTAGTGGGCCAAGGACTAGCGGGAGTCGCAATGAGCAGTTCTTC. Its protein is CASSGPRTSGSRNEQFF.

The chain links TRBV11-2 to TRBJ2-2, with D perhaps given as TRBD1 or TRBD2 (5 bases each). Germline CDR1 reads SGHAT; CDR2 reads FQNNGV. The CDR3 sequence is 17 residues long. Trimming removed 3 bases at V and 2 bases at J, with 16 bases between. CDR3 coding DNA: TGTGCCAGCAGCTTTTCTATCGGGACGGAAAACACCGGGGAGCTGTTTTTT. Residues: CASSFSIGTENTGELFF.

This rearrangement joins TRBV7-3 to TRBJ1-6; D unclear. This CDR3 is 14 amino acids long. Germline V lookup: CDR1 SGHTA, CDR2 FQGTGA. V was cut by 5 bases and J by 5 bases, with 10 bases left in between. The CDR3 sequence: CASSLTGNNSPLHF. In nucleotides, the CDR3 is TGTGCCAGCAGCCTGACGGGGAATAATTCACCCCTCCACTTT. The full variable domain, with the rest looked up from reference TRBV7-3 and TRBJ1-6, is GAGVSQTPSNKVTEKGKYVELRCDPISGHTALYWYRQSLGQGPEFLIYFQGTGAADDSGLPNDRFFAVRPEGSVSTLKIQRTERGDSAVYLCASSLTGNNSPLHFGNGTRLTVT.